This TCR beta chain was recovered during a study of blood T cell repertoires in COVID-19. Study in general: Some COVID-19 samples were acute and others convalescent; all came from the United States, Italy and Spain. T cells, B-cell-depleted T cells, or PBMCs provided the cDNA or gDNA that served as material.

The CDR3 sequence is 13 residues long. V was cut by 3 bases and J by 5 bases, with 5 bases left in between. CDR1 and CDR2 (germline): KGHSH, LQKENI. Some clones are missing from TCRdb's copy, which holds only in-frame ones; the method was immunoSEQ multiplex PCR. The data hold 280,000 or so clones, with roughly 91% observed a single time. Allocation to cohorts depended on clinical history reported by the participants. The sequencing input was PBMCs or T cells enriched from blood (not recorded which). The TCR sequence derives from a woman between 45 and 65 years old who had been exposed to COVID-19. The J gene is TRBJ1-6, the V gene TRBV18; no firm D call. CDR3 sequence: CASSPAHNSPLHF. CDR3 sequence (DNA): TGTGCCAGCTCACCGGCACATAATTCACCCCTCCACTTT.